This passage covers 4 T cell receptor beta chains from one sample sequenced in a study of CD8 T cells in Susac syndrome. An amount of RNA that ranged from roughly 0.45 to 1 ug was reverse transcribed with random hexamers. TCRdb reanalysed the immunoSEQ multiplex PCR reads using MiXCR and keeps one entry per CDR3 protein. The data contain approximately 150,000 distinct CDR3 sequences, less than 95% of them singletons. The sequenced sample was CD4+ T cells from PBMCs. The receptors originated from a human donor with multiple sclerosis.

The gene calls are TRBV7-2 and TRBJ2-2, with D unclear. From germline, CDR1 is SGHTA and CDR2 FQGNSA. V was cut by 1 base and J by 1 base, with 4 bases left in between. The CDR3 has 14 amino acids. The CDR3 sequence: CASSLEVNTGELFF. CDR3 DNA: TGTGCCAGCAGCTTAGAGGTGAACACCGGGGAGCTGTTTTTT.

This clonotype was seen a single time. V usage is TRBV19 and J usage is TRBJ2-5, with 7 positions matching TRBD2. The CDR3 runs 13 residues. The V segment lost 7 bases and the J segment 5 bases; nucleotides outside the gene matches: 7. Germline CDR1 is LNHDA and CDR2 is SQIVND (reference sequence). The chain's CDR3 is CASKRDAVETQYF. The CDR3 nucleotides are TGTGCCAGTAAGCGGGATGCGGTTGAGACCCAGTACTTC.

The chain has TRBV30 and TRBJ2-1; no clear D gene. Germline-derived CDR1 and CDR2 are GTSNPN and SVGIG (reference sequence). This CDR3 contains 11 residues. With 3 bases removed from V and 7 bases from J, the gap between germline ends came to 7 bases. The CDR3 coding sequence is TGTGCCTGGAGATGGCTAAATGAGCAGTTCTTC. Translation gives CAWRWLNEQFF. The variable domain in full, with the rest retrieved from reference TRBV30 and TRBJ2-1, is SQTIHQWPATLVQPVGSPLSLECTVEGTSNPNLYWYRQAAGRGLQLLFYSVGIGQISSEVPQNLSASRPQDRQFILSSKKLLLSDSGFYLCAWRWLNEQFFGPGTRLTVL.

The J gene is TRBJ2-1, the V gene TRBV29-1; TRBD2 matches 9 bases. Germline lookup yields CDR1 SQVTM and CDR2 ANQGSEA. J gave up 8 bases and V 7 bases, and 12 bases lay outside the gene matches. The CDR3 spans 14 residues. The DNA of the CDR3 is TGCAGCGGTCGCATCGGGACTAGCCTGGATGAGCAGTTCTTC. Translating it yields CSGRIGTSLDEQFF.